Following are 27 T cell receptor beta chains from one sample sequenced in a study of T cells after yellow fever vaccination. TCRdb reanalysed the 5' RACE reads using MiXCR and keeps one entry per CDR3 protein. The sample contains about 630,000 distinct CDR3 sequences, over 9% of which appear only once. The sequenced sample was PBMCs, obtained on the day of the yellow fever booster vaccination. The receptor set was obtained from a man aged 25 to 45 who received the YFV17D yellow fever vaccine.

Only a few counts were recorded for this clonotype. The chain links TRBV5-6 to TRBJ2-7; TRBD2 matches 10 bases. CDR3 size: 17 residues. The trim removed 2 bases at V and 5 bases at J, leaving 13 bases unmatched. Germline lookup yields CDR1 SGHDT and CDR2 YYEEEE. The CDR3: CASSFRASGRNRDEQYF. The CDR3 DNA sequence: TGTGCCAGCAGCTTCCGGGCTAGCGGGAGAAATCGGGACGAGCAGTACTTC.

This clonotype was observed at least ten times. For the CDR3, the DNA is TGTGCCAGCAGCGTAGCACTCCAAGAGACCCAGTACTTC. This encodes CASSVALQETQYF. The chain couples TRBV9 to TRBJ2-5; D is ambiguous. V shed 0 bases and J shed 1 base, with 4 bases lying between them. The CDR3 extends over 13 amino acids. The germline V gene has CDR1 SGDLS and CDR2 YYNGEE. Based on the CDR3 plus reference TRBV9 and TRBJ2-5, the full variable domain is DSGVTQTPKHLITATGQRVTLRCSPRSGDLSVYWYQQSLDQGLQFLIQYYNGEERAKGNILERFSAQQFPDLHSELNLSSLELGDSALYFCASSVALQETQYFGPGTRLLVL.

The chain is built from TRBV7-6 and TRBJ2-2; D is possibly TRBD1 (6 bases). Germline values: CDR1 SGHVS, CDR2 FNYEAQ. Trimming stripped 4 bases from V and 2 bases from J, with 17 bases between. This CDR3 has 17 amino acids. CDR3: CASSSPGRGSNTGELFF. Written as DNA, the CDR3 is TGTGCCAGCAGCTCCCCAGGAAGGGGGAGTAACACCGGGGAGCTGTTTTTT. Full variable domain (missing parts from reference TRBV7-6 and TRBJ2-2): GAGVSQSPRYKVTKRGQDVALRCDPISGHVSLYWYRQALGQGPEFLTYFNYEAQQDKSGLPNDRFSAERPEGSISTLTIQRTEQRDSAMYRCASSSPGRGSNTGELFFGEGSRLTVL.

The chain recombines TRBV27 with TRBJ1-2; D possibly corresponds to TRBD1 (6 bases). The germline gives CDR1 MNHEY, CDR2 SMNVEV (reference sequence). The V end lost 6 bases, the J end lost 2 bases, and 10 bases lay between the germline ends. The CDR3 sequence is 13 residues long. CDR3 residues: CASRLGGNYGYTF. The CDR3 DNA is TGTGCCAGCAGATTAGGGGGAAACTATGGCTACACCTTC.

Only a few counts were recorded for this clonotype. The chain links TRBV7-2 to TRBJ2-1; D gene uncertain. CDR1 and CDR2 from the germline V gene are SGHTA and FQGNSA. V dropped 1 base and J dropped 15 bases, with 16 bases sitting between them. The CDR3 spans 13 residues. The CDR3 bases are TGTGCCAGCAGCTTAGATTCGAGTGCCCCTTTGTTCTTC. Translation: CASSLDSSAPLFF. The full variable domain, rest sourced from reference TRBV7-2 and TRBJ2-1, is GAGVSQSPSNKVTEKGKDVELRCDPISGHTALYWYRQSLGQGLEFLIYFQGNSAPDKSGLPSDRFSAERTGGSVSTLTIQRTQQEDSAVYLCASSLDSSAPLFFGPGTRLTVL.

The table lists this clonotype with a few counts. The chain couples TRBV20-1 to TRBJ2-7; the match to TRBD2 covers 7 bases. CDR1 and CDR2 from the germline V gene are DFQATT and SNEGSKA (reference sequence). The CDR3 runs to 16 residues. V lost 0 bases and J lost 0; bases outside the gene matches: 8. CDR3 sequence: CSARDLRGVSSYEQYF. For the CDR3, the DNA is TGCAGTGCTAGAGACCTTCGGGGGGTTAGCTCCTACGAGCAGTACTTC.

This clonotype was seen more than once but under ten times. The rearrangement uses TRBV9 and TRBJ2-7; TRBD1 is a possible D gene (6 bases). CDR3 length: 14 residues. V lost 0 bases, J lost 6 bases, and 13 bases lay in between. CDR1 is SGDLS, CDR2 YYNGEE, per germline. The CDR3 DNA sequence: TGTGCCAGCAGCGTAGAGTCCGTCAGGGGCGAGCAGTACTTC. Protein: CASSVESVRGEQYF. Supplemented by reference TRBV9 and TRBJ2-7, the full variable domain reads DSGVTQTPKHLITATGQRVTLRCSPRSGDLSVYWYQQSLDQGLQFLIQYYNGEERAKGNILERFSAQQFPDLHSELNLSSLELGDSALYFCASSVESVRGEQYFGPGTRLTVT.

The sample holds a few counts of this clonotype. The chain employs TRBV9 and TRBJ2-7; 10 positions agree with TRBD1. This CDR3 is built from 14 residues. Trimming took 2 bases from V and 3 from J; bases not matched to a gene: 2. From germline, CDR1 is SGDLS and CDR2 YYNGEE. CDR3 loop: CASSVGTGDYEQYF. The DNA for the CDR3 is TGTGCCAGCAGCGTCGGGACAGGGGACTACGAGCAGTACTTC. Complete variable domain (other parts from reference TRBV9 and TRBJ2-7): DSGVTQTPKHLITATGQRVTLRCSPRSGDLSVYWYQQSLDQGLQFLIQYYNGEERAKGNILERFSAQQFPDLHSELNLSSLELGDSALYFCASSVGTGDYEQYFGPGTRLTVT.

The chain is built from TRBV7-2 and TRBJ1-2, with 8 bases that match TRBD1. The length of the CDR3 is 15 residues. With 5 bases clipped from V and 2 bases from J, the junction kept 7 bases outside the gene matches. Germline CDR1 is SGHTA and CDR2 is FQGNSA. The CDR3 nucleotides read TGTGCCAGCAGCCCCCGGACAGGGCAAAACTATGGCTACACCTTC. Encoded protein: CASSPRTGQNYGYTF.

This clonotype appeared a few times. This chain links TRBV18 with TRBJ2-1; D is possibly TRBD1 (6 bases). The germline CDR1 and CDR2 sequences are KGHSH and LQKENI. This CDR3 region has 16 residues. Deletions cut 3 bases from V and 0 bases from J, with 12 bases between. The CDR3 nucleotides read TGTGCCAGCTCACCTACCCAGGGGAGCTCCTACAATGAGCAGTTCTTC. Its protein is CASSPTQGSSYNEQFF.

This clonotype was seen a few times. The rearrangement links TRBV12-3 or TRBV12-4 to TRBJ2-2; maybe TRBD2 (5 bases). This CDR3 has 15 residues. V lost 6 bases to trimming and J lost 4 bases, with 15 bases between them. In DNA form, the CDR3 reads TGTGCCAGCAGCATCCGGAGCGGAGTCACCGGGGAGCTGTTTTTT. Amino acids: CASSIRSGVTGELFF.

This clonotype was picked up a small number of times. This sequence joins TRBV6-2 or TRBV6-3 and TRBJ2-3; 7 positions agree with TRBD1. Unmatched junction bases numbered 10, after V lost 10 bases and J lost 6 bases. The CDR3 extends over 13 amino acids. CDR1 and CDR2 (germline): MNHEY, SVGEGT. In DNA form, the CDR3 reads TGTGCCACTGACTCACAGGGGTCGGATACGCAGTATTTT. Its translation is CATDSQGSDTQYF.

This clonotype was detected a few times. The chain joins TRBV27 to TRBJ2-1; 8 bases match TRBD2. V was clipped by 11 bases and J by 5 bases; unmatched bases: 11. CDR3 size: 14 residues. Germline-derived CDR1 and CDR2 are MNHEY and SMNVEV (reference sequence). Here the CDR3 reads CAFGSGGRNNEQFF. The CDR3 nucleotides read TGTGCCTTCGGGTCGGGAGGGCGGAACAATGAGCAGTTCTTC.

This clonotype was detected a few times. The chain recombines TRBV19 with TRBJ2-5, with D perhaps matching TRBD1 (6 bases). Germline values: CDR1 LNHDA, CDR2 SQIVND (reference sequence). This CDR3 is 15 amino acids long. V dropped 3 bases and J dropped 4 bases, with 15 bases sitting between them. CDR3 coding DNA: TGTGCCAGTAGTATCATGACAGGTGGTTCAGAGACCCAGTACTTC. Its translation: CASSIMTGGSETQYF.

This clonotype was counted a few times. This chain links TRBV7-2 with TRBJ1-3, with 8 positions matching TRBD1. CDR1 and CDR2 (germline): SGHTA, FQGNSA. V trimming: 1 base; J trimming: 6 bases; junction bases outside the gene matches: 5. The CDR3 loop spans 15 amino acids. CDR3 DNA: TGTGCCAGCAGCTTAGTGAGGACAGGGACAAACACCATATATTTT. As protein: CASSLVRTGTNTIYF. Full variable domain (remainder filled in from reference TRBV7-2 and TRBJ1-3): GAGVSQSPSNKVTEKGKDVELRCDPISGHTALYWYRQSLGQGLEFLIYFQGNSAPDKSGLPSDRFSAERTGGSVSTLTIQRTQQEDSAVYLCASSLVRTGTNTIYFGEGSWLTVV.

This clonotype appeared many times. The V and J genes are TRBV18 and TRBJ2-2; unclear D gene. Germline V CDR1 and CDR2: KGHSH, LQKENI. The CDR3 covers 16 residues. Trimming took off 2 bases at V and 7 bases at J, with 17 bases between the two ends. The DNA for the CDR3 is TGTGCCAGCTCACCAAGGCCGGATCAAAGGCTCGGGGAGCTGTTTTTT. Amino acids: CASSPRPDQRLGELFF.

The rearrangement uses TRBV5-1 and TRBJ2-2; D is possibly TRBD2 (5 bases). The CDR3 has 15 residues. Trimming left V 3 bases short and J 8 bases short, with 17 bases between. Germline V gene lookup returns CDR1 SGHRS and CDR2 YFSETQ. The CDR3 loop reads CASSYPSGEAGELFF. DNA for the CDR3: TGCGCCAGCAGCTACCCCAGCGGAGAGGCTGGGGAGCTGTTTTTT.

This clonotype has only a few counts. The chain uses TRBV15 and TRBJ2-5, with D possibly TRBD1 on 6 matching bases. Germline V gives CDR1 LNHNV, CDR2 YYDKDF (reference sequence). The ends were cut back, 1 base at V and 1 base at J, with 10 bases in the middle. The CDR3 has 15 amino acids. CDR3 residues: CATSRVWTAQETQYF. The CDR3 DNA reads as TGTGCCACCAGCAGAGTATGGACAGCCCAAGAGACCCAGTACTTC. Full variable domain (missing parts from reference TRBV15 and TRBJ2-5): DAMVIQNPRYQVTQFGKPVTLSCSQTLNHNVMYWYQQKSSQAPKLLFHYYDKDFNNEADTPDNFQSRRPNTSFCFLDIRSPGLGDTAMYLCATSRVWTAQETQYFGPGTRLLVL.

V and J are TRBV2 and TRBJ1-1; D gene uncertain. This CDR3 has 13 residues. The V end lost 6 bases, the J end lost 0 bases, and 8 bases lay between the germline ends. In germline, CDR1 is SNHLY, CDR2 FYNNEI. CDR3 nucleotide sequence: TGTGCCAGCAGGGAGGCAGTGAACACTGAAGCTTTCTTT. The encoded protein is CASREAVNTEAFF.

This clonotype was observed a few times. The CDR3 DNA reads as TGTGCCAGCAGCTTAATACACCAGAACACTGAAGCTTTCTTT. As protein: CASSLIHQNTEAFF. This chain links TRBV7-9 with TRBJ1-1; no clear D. V was shortened by 2 bases and J by 1 base, with 8 bases between the two germline ends. The CDR3 contains 14 residues. Germline CDR1 and CDR2: SEHNR and FQNEAQ (reference sequence).

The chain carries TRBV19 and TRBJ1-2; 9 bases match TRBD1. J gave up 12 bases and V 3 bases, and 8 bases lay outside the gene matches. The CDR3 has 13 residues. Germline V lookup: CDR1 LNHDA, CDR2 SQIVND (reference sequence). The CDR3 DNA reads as TGTGCCAGTAGTATGCGGGACAGGGATATCGACACCTTC. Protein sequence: CASSMRDRDIDTF.

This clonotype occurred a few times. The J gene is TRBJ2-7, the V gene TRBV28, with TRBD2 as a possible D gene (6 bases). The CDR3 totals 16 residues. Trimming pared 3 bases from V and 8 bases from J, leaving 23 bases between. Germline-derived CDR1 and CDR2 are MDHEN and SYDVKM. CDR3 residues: CASSFQRGGFFRQQYF. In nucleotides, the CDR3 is TGTGCCAGCAGTTTCCAAAGGGGAGGTTTCTTTAGACAGCAGTACTTC.

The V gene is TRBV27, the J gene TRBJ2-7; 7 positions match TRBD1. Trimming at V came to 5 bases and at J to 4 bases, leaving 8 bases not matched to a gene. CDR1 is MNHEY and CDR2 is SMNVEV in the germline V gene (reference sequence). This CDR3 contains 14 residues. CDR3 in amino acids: CASSRIDRDYEQYF. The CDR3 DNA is TGTGCCAGCAGTCGGATTGACAGGGATTACGAGCAGTACTTC.

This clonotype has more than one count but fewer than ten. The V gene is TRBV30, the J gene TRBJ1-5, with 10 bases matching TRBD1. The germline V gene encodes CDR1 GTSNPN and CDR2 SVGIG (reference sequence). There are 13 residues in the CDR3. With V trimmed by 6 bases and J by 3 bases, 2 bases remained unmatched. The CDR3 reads CACDRGPNQPQHF. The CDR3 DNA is TGTGCCTGTGACAGGGGGCCCAATCAGCCCCAGCATTTT.

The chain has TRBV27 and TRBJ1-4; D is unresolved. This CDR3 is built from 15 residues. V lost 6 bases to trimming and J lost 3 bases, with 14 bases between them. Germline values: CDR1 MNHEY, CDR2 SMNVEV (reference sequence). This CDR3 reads CASRTSLGPNEKLFF. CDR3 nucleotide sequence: TGTGCCAGCAGGACGTCGTTAGGGCCTAATGAAAAACTGTTTTTT.

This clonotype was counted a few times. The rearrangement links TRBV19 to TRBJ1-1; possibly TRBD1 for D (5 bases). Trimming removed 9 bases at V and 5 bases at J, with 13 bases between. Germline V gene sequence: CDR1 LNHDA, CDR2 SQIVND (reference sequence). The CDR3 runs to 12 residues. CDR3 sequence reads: CASLTGGTEAFF. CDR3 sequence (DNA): TGTGCCAGCCTTACGGGGGGGACTGAAGCTTTCTTT. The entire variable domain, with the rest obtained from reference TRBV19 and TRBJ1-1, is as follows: DGGITQSPKYLFRKEGQNVTLSCEQNLNHDAMYWYRQDPGQGLRLIYYSQIVNDFQKGDIAEGYSVSREKKESFPLTVTSAQKNPTAFYLCASLTGGTEAFFGQGTRLTVV.

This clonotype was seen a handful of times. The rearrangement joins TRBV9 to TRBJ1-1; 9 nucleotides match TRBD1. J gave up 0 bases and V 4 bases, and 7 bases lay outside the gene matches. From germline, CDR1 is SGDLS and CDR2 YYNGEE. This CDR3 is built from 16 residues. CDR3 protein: CASSPRQGVLNTEAFF. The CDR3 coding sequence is TGTGCCAGCAGCCCGCGACAGGGGGTGTTGAACACTGAAGCTTTCTTT.